This T cell receptor (beta chain) was profiled in a study of blood T cell repertoires in COVID-19 (TCRdb year 2020). About the study as a whole: Samples from collaborators originated in the United States, Italy and Spain and spanned both the acute and convalescent phases of COVID-19. HLA class I and class II types, where available, came from metadata supplied by the sample provider rather than from assay-based typing. Subjects who had been exposed to COVID-19, were actively infected with it, or had recovered from it provided the deeply sampled blood TCRbeta repertoires that made up the dataset. Samples came from the ongoing ImmuneRACE study (first 160 participants) plus 1,254 subjects from 6 global collaborators. The repertoires were made available in a free public database intended to serve as a resource for research on the immune response to SARS-CoV-2. A de-identified subject ID, COVID-19 status, age in years and sex were almost always included in the sample metadata. The prospective study material was composed of cDNA or gDNA derived from T cells, B-cell-depleted T cells, or PBMCs. Overall study outcomes, separate from this receptor: How much clinical and demographic metadata was included differed by source and by participant, and the metadata was provided uncurated.

Whole blood was collected in K2EDTA tubes by collaborating institutions according to the institutions' own protocols. For TCRbeta analysis, collaborator samples were shipped as frozen whole blood, as isolated PBMCs, or as DNA extracted from either sample type. TCRbeta CDR3 regions were amplified from genomic DNA by means of the immunoSEQ Assay, a bias-controlled multiplex PCR. As for how the authors treated the data: The number of nucleated cells in each sample was estimated from the amplification of reference gene primers within the assay. Sequence reads were collapsed and filtered to measure the absolute abundance of every unique TCRbeta CDR3 rearrangement. Productive Simpson clonality was computed per sample as the square root of Simpson's diversity index over productive rearrangements. This immuneACCESS table, as held by TCRdb, lists in-frame sequences with V and J called but not all clones. Of the missing ones, under half trace to an unresolved V gene in checked studies; the others have no known cause. The DNA gave D and trimming, while V, J and clone size come from that table. This sample lists over 70,000 clones; 75% to 90% were detected once. Clones ranked in the top ten supply roughly 1.1% of the sample.

Sequences SQVTM (CDR1) and ANQGSEA (CDR2) are obtained from the germline V gene. Measured from the cysteine to the phenylalanine, the CDR3 is 17 residues long. Kept here is only the CDR3 DNA, which spans 51 bases and is read in frame from base 1. The V end gives up 7 bases and the J end 6 bases, leaving 13 bases in the junction not matched to a gene. Of note for this clone: Its antigen is still unknown. Base quality data are lacking; no much larger clone is found one base away.

The rearranged chain carries TRBV29-1 and TRBJ2-1, with 15 bases aligning to TRBD2. The sequencing input was peripheral blood. The clonotype originates from a human donor in a cohort sampled during active COVID-19. CDR3 loop: CSDLTRTSGRGANEQFF. The DNA is TGCAGCGACCTAACCCGGACTAGCGGGAGGGGGGCCAATGAGCAGTTCTTC.